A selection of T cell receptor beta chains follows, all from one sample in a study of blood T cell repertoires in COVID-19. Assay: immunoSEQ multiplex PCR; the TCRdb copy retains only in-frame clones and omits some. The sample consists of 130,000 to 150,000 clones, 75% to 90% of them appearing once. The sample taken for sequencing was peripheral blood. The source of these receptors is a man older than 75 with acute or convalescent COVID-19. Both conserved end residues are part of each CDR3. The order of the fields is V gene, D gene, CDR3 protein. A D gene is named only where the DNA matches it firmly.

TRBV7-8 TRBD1 CASSSAGTGGHEQYF
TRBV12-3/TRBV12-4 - CASSLSHEQFF
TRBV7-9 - CASTTTQANTEAFF
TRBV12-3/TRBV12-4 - CASSRGNQPQHF
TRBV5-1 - CASSLEVADTEAFF
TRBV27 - CASRSGGTVQTGELFF
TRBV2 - CASSDQGRGGQPQHF
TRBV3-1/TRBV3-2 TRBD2 CASSQASMTSGLRNEQFF
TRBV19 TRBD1 CASSTRGIRIYGYTF
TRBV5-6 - CASSFHSPNEQFF
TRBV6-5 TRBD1 CASSQDRAQPQHF
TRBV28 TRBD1 CASRSGQGNGEKLFF
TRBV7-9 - CASSLQFMNTEAFF